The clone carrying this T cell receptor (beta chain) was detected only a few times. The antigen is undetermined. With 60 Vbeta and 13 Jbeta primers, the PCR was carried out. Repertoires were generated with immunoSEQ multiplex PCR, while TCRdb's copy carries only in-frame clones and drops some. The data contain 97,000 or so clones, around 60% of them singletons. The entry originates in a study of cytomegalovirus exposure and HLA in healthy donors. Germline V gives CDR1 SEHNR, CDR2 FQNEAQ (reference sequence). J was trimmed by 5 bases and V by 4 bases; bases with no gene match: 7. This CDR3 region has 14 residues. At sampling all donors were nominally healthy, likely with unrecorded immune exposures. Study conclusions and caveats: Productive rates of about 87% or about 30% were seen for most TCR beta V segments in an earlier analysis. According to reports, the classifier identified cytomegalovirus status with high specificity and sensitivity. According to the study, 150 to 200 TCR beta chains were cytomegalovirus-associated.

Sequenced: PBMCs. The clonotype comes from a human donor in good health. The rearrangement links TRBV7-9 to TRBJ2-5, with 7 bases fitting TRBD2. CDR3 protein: CASSSPGGRETQYF. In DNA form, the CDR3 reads TGTGCCAGCAGCTCCCCGGGAGGCCGGGAGACCCAGTACTTC. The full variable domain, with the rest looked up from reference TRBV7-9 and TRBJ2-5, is DTGVSQNPRHKITKRGQNVTFRCDPISEHNRLYWYRQTLGQGPEFLTYFQNEAQLEKSRLLSDRFSAERPKGSFSTLEIQRTEQGDSAMYLCASSSPGGRETQYFGPGTRLLVL.